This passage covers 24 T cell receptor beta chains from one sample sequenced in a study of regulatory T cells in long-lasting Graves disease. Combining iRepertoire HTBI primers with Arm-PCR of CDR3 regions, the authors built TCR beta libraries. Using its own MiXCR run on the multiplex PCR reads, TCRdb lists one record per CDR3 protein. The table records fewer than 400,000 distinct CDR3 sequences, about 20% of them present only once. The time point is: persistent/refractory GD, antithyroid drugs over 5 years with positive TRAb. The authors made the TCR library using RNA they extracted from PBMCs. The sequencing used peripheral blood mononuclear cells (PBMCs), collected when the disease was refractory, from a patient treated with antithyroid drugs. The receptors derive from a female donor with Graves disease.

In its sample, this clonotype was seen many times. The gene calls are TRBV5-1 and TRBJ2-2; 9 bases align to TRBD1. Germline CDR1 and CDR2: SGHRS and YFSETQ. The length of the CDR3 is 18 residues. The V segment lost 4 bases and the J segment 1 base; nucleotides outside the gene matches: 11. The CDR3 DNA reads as TGCGCCAGCAGCCCTTTCACCAGGGACAGGGAGAACACCGGGGAGCTGTTTTTT. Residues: CASSPFTRDRENTGELFF.

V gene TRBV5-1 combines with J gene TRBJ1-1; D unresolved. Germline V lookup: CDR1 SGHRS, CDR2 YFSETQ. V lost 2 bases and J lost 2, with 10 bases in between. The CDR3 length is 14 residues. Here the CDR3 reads CASSLYGGNTEAFF. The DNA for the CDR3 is TGCGCCAGCAGCTTATACGGAGGTAACACTGAAGCTTTCTTT.

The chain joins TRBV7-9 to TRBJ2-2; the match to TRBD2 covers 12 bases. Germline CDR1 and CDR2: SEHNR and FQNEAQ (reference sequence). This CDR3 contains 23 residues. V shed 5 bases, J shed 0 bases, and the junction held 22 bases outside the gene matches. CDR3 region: CASSRTLAGGTRTRVANTGELFF. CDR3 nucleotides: TGTGCCAGCAGCCGAACCCTAGCGGGAGGGACTCGAACGCGGGTCGCGAACACCGGGGAGCTGTTTTTT.

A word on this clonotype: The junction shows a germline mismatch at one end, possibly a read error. CDR3 protein: CAGSFWTGSGEQYF. Written as DNA, the CDR3 is TGTGCCGGCAGCTTTTGGACGGGCTCGGGCGAGCAGTACTTC. The chain uses TRBV7-2 and TRBJ2-7; D is unresolved. The length of the CDR3 is 14 residues. Germline assignment: CDR1 SGHTA and CDR2 FQGNSA. Supplemented by reference TRBV7-2 and TRBJ2-7, the full variable domain reads GAGVSQSPSNKVTEKGKDVELRCDPISGHTALYWYRQSLGQGLEFLIYFQGNSAPDKSGLPSDRFSAERTGGSVSTLTIQRTQQEDSAVYLCAGSFWTGSGEQYFGPGTRLTVT.

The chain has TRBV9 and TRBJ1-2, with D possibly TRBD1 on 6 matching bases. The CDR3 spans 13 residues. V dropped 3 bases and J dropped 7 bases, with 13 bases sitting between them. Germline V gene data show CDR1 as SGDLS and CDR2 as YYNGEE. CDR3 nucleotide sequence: TGTGCCAGCAGCGCGCCGCACAGGGTTGGCTACACCTTC. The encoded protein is CASSAPHRVGYTF.

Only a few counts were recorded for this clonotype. CDR3 sequence: CASSPAHSGGAGNSPLHF. The CDR3, as DNA: TGTGCCAGCTCACCAGCCCATTCAGGGGGCGCCGGTAATTCACCCCTCCACTTT. The chain joins TRBV18 to TRBJ1-6, with 8 bases that match TRBD1. V dropped 2 bases and J dropped 6; count of bases not matched to a gene: 12. This CDR3 contains 18 residues. Germline lookup yields CDR1 KGHSH and CDR2 LQKENI.

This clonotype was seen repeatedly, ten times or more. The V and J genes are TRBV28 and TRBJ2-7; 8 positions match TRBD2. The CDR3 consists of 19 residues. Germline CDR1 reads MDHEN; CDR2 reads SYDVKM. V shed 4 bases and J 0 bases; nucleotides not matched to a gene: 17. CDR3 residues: CASSSPGGAMNHPSYEQYF. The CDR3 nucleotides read TGTGCCAGCAGTTCCCCCGGGGGGGCTATGAACCACCCCTCCTACGAGCAGTACTTC.

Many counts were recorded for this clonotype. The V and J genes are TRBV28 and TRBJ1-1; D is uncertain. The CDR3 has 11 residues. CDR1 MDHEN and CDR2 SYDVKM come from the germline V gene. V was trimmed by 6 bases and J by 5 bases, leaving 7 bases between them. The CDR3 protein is CASSFQTEAFF. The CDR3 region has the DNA TGTGCCAGCAGCTTCCAGACTGAAGCTTTCTTT.

The CDR3 DNA follows: TGCAGAGGAGGACAGGGGGTCGAAGCTTTCTTT. It translates to CRGGQGVEAFF. The chain carries TRBV20-1 and TRBJ1-1; 10 nucleotides line up with TRBD1. Germline CDR1 DFQATT, CDR2 SNEGSKA (reference sequence). This CDR3 has 11 amino acids.

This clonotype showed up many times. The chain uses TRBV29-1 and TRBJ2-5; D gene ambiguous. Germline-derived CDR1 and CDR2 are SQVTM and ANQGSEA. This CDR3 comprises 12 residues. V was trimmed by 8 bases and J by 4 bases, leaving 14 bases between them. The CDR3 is CSIGEIGETQYF. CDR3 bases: TGCAGCATTGGGGAAATTGGAGAGACCCAGTACTTC.

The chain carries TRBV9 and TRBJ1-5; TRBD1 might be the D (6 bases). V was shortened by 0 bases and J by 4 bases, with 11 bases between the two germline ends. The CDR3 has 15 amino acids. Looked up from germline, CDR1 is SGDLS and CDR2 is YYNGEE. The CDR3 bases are TGTGCCAGCAGCGTAGAGGGGGATAAAAATCAGCCCCAGCATTTT. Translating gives CASSVEGDKNQPQHF. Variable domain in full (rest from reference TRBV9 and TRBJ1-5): DSGVTQTPKHLITATGQRVTLRCSPRSGDLSVYWYQQSLDQGLQFLIQYYNGEERAKGNILERFSAQQFPDLHSELNLSSLELGDSALYFCASSVEGDKNQPQHFGDGTRLSIL.

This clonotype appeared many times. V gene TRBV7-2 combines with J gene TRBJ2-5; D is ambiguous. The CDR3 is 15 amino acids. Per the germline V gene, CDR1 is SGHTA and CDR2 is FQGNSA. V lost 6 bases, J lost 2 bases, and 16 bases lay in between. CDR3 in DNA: TGTGCCAGCAGTCCGAGATTAAGGGTTCAAGAGACCCAGTACTTC. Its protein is CASSPRLRVQETQYF.

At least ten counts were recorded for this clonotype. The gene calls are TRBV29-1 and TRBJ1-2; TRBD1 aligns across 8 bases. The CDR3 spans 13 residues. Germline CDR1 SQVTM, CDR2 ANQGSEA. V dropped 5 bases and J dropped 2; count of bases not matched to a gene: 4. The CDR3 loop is CSVKRQGNYGYTF. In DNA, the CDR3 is TGCAGCGTTAAGCGACAGGGGAACTATGGCTACACCTTC.

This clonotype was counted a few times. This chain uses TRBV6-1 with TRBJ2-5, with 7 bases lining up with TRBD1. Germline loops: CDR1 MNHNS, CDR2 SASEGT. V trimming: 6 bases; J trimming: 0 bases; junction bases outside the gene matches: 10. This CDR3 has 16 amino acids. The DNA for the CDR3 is TGTGCCAGCAGCCGGGGACAGCGGAACCACCAAGAGACCCAGTACTTC. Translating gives CASSRGQRNHQETQYF.

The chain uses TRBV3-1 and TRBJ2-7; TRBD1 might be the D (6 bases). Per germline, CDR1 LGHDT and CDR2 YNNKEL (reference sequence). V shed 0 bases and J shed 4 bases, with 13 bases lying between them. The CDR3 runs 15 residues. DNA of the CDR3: TGTGCCAGCAGCCAAGATTGGGGACACTTTTACGAGCAGTACTTC. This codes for CASSQDWGHFYEQYF.

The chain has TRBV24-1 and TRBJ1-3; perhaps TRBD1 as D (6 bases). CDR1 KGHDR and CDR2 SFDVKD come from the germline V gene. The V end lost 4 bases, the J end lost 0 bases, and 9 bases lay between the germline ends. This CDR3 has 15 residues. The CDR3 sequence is CATSDQGSSGNTIYF. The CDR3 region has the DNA TGTGCCACCAGTGACCAGGGGAGCTCTGGAAACACCATATATTTT.

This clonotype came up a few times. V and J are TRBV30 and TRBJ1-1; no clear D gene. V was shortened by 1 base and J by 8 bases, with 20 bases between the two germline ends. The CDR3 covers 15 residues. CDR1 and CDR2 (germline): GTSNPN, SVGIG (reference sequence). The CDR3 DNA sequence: TGTGCCTGGAGTGCCCGGAGCACGGTCCATCCAGAAGCTTTCTTT. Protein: CAWSARSTVHPEAFF.

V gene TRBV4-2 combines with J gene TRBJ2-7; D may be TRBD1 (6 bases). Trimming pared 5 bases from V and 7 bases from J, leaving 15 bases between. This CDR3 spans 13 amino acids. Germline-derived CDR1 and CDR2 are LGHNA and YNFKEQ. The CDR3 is CASSSQGLREQYF. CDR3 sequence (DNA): TGTGCCAGCAGCTCACAGGGTTTACGGGAGCAGTACTTC.

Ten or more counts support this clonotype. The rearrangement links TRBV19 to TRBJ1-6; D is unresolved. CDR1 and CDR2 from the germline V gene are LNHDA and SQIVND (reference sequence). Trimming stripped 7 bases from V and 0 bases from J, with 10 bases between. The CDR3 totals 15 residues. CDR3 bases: TGTGCCAGTATGGAGGGTAGCTCCTATAATTCACCCCTCCACTTT. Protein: CASMEGSSYNSPLHF.

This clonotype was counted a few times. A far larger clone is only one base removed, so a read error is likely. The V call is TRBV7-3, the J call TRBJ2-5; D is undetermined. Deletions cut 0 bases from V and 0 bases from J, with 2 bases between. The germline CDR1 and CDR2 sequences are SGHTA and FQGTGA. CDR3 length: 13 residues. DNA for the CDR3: TGTGCCAGCAGCTTAACGTACCAAGAGACCCAGTACTTC. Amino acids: CASSLTYQETQYF.

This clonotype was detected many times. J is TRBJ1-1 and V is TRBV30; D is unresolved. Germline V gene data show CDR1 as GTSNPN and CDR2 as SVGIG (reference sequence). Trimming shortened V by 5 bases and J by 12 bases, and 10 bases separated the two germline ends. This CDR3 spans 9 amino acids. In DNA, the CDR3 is TGTGCCTGGGAGCAAAAACCTTTCTTT. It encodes CAWEQKPFF. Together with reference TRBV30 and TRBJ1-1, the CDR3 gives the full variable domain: SQTIHQWPATLVQPVGSPLSLECTVEGTSNPNLYWYRQAAGRGLQLLFYSVGIGQISSEVPQNLSASRPQDRQFILSSKKLLLSDSGFYLCAWEQKPFFGQGTRLTVV.

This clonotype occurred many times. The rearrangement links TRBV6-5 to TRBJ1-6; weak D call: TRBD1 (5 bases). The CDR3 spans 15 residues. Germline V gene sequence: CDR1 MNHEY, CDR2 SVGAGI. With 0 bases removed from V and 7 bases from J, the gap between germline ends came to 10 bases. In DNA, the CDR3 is TGTGCCAGCAGTTACTCCGGGACCGCCAATTCACCCCTCCACTTT. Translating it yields CASSYSGTANSPLHF.

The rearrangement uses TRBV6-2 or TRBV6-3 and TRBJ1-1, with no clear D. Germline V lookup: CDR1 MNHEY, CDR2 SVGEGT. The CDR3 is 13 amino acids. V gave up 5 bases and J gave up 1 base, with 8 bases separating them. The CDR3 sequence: CASSEWTNTEAFF. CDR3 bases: TGTGCCAGCAGTGAGTGGACGAACACTGAAGCTTTCTTT.

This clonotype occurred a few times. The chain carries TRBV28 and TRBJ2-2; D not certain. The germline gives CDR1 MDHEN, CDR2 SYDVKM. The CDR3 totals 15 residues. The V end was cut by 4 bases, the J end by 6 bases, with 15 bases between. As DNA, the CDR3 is TGTGCCAGCAGTTCGGTAGCCGGAAGCCCCGGGGAGCTGTTTTTT. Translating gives CASSSVAGSPGELFF.